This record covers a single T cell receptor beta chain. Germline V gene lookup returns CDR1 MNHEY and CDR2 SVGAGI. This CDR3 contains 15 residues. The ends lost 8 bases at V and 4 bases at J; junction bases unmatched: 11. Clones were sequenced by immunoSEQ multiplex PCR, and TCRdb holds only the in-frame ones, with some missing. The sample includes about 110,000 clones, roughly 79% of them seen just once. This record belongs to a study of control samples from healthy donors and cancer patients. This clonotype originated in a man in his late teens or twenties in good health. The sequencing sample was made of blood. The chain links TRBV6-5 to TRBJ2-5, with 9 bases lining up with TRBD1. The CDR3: CASRPDRGISETQYF. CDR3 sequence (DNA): TGTGCCAGCCGACCAGACAGGGGGATTTCAGAGACCCAGTACTTC.